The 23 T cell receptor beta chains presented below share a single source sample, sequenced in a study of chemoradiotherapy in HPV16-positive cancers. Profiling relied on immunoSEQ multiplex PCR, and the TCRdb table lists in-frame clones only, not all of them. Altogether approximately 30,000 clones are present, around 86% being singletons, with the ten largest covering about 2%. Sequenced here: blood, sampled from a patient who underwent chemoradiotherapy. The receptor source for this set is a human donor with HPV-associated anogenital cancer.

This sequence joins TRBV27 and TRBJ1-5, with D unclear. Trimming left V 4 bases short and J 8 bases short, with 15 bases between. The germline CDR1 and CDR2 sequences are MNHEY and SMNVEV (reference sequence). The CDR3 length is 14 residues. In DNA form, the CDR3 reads TGTGCCAGCAGTTCGGACGGGCCTGGGGAGCCCCAGCATTTT. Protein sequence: CASSSDGPGEPQHF.

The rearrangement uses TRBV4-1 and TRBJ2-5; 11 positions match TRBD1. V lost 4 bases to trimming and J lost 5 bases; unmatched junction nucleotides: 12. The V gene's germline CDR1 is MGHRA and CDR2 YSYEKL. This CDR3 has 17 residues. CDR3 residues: CASSLGKGTGGIETQYF. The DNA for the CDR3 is TGCGCCAGCAGCCTTGGAAAGGGGACAGGGGGTATTGAGACCCAGTACTTC.

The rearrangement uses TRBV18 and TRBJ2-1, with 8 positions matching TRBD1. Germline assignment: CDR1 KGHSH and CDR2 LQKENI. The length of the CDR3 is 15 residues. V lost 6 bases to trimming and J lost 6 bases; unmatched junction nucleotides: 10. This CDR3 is CASSARTGKTNEQFF. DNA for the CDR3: TGTGCCAGCTCTGCCAGGACAGGGAAAACCAATGAGCAGTTCTTC.

CDR3 region: CASSPGDRLYGYTF. In nucleotides, the CDR3 is TGTGCCAGCTCACCCGGGGACAGACTCTATGGCTACACCTTC. The genes are TRBV18 and TRBJ1-2, with 7 positions matching TRBD1. The germline V gene encodes CDR1 KGHSH and CDR2 LQKENI. The CDR3 sequence is 14 residues long. V shed 3 bases, J shed 4 bases, and the junction held 5 bases outside the gene matches.

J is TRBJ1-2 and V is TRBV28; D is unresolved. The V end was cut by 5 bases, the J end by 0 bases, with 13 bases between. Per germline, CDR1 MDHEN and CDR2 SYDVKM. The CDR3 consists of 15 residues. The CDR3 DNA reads TGTGCCAGCAGTCCCCCTTCGATGGCTAACTATGGCTACACCTTC. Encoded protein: CASSPPSMANYGYTF.

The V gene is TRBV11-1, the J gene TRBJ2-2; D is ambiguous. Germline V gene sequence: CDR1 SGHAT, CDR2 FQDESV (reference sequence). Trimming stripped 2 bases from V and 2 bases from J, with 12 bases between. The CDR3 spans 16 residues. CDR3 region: CASSLRIPINTGELFF. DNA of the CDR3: TGTGCCAGCAGCTTAAGGATTCCGATAAACACCGGGGAGCTGTTTTTT. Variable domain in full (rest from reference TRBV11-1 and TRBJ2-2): EAEVAQSPRYKITEKSQAVAFWCDPISGHATLYWYRQILGQGPELLVQFQDESVVDDSQLPKDRFSAERLKGVDSTLKIQPAELGDSAMYLCASSLRIPINTGELFFGEGSRLTVL.

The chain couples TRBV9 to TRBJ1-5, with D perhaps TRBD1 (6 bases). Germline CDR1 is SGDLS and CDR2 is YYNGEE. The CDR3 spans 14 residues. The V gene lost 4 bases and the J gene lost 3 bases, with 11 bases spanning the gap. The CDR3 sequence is CASSTDSYNQPQHF. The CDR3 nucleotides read TGTGCCAGCAGCACGGACAGTTACAATCAGCCCCAGCATTTT.

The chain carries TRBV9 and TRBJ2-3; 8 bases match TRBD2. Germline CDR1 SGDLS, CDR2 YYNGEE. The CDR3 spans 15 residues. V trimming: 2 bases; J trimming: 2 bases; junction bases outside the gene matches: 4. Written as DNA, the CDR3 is TGTGCCAGCAGCGTTGGGACTAGTATCACAGATACGCAGTATTTT. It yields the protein CASSVGTSITDTQYF.

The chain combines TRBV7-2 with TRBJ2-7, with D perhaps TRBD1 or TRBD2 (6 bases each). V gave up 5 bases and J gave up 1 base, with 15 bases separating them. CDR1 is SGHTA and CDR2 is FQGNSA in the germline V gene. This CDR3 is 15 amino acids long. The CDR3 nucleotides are TGTGCCAGCAGCCCCGCAGGGGCGGGGTCCTACGAGCAGTACTTC. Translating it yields CASSPAGAGSYEQYF.

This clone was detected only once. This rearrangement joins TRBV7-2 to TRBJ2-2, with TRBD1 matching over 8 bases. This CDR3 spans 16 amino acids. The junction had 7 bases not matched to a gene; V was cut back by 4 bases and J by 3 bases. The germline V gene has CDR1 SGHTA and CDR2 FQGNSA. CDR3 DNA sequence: TGTGCCAGCAGCTCCCAGACAGGGGACCACACCGGGGAGCTGTTTTTT. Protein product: CASSSQTGDHTGELFF.

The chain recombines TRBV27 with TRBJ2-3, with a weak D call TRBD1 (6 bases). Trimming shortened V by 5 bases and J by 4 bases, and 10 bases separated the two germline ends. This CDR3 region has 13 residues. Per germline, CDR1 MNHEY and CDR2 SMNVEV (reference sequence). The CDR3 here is CASSPQGPDTQYF. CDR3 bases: TGTGCCAGCAGTCCACAGGGCCCAGATACGCAGTATTTT.

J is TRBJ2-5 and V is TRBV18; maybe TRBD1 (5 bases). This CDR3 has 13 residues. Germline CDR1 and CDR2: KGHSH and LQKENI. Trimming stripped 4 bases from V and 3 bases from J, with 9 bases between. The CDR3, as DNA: TGTGCCAGCTCACTAGGACAAGAAGAGACCCAGTACTTC. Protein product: CASSLGQEETQYF.

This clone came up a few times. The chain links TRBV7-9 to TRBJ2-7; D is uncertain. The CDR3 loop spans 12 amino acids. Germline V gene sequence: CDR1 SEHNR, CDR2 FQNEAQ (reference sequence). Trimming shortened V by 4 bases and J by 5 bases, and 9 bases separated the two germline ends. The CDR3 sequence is CASSSLAHEQYF. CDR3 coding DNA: TGTGCCAGCAGCTCCCTCGCCCACGAGCAGTACTTC.

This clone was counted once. As DNA, the CDR3 is TGTGCCAGCAGCTTACCTAGGACAGGGCTCTATGGCTACACCTTC. It is translated as CASSLPRTGLYGYTF. The chain links TRBV5-6 to TRBJ1-2, with 8 nucleotides matching TRBD1. This CDR3 has 15 residues. J gave up 4 bases and V 2 bases, and 7 bases lay outside the gene matches. The germline V gene encodes CDR1 SGHDT and CDR2 YYEEEE.

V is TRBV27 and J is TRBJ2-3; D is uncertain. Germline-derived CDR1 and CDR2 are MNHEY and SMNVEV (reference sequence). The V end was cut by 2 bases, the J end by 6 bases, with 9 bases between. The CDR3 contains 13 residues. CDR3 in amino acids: CASSLPHSDTQYF. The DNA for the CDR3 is TGTGCCAGCAGTTTACCCCATTCGGATACGCAGTATTTT.

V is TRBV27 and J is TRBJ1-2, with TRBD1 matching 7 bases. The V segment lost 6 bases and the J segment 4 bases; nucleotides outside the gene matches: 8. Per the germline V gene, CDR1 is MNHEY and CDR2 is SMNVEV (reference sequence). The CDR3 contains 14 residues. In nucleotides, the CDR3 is TGTGCCAGCAGGGGACAGCTCTCCAGCTATGGCTACACCTTC. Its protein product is CASRGQLSSYGYTF.

CDR3 in amino acids: CASSPPSTQTYEQYF. CDR3 DNA sequence: TGTGCCAGCTCACCCCCCTCGACACAGACCTACGAGCAGTACTTC. This chain links TRBV18 with TRBJ2-7, with D unclear. CDR1 is KGHSH, CDR2 LQKENI, per germline. V was clipped by 3 bases and J by 2 bases, with 14 bases between them. The CDR3 sequence is 15 residues long.

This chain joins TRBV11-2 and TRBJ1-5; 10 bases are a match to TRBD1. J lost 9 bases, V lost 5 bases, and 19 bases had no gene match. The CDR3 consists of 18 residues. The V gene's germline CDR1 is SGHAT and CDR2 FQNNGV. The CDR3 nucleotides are TGTGCCAGCAGCCCACGGAGATCCGGGACAGGGGATGCCTTGCCCCAGCATTTT. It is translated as CASSPRRSGTGDALPQHF.

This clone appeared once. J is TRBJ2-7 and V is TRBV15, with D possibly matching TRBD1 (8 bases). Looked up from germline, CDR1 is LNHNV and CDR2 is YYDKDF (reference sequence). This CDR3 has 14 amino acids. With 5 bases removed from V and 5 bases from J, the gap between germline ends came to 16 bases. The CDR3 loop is CATSGDRGGNEQYF. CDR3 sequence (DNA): TGTGCCACCAGCGGTGACAGGGGAGGGAACGAGCAGTACTTC.

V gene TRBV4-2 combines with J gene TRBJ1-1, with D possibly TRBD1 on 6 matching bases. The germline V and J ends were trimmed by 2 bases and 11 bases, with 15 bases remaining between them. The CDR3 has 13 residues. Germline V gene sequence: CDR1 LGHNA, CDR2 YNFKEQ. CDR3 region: CASSQLDSPGAFF. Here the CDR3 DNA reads TGTGCCAGCAGCCAATTGGACAGCCCGGGGGCTTTCTTT.

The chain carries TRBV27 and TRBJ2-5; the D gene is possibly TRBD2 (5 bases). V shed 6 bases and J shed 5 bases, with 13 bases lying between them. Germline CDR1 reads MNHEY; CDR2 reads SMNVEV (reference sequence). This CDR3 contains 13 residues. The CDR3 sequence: CASRRANLETQYF. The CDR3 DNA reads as TGTGCCAGCAGGAGGGCGAATTTGGAGACCCAGTACTTC.

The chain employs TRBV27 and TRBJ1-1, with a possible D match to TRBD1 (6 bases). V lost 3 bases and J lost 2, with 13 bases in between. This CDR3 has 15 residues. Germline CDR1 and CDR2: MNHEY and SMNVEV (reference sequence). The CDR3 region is CASSLSRQVNTEAFF. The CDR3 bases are TGTGCCAGCAGTTTGTCCCGACAGGTCAACACTGAAGCTTTCTTT.

CDR3 protein: CASRQGLAYEQYF. The DNA of the CDR3 is TGTGCCAGCCGACAGGGACTCGCCTACGAGCAGTACTTC. The chain carries TRBV7-9 and TRBJ2-7, with D possibly TRBD1 on 7 matching bases. V was shortened by 8 bases and J by 2 bases, with 13 bases between the two germline ends. There are 13 residues in the CDR3. Germline V gives CDR1 SEHNR, CDR2 FQNEAQ (reference sequence).